Here is one TCR beta chain with its context. What it binds is unknown. While unrecorded immune exposures were likely, the donors were nominally healthy when sampled. This sample is drawn from a study of cytomegalovirus exposure and HLA in healthy donors. At the level of the study: Ancestry clustering placed about four fifths of a few hundred genotyped donors in the Caucasian-associated cluster. The study's findings and limits: Among TCR sequences, most were rare, though some public TCRs appeared in many donors. On later analysis, the bulk of CMV-associated TCR beta chains appeared to be HLA-restricted.

The CDR3 covers 14 residues. The V segment lost 5 bases and the J segment 6 bases; nucleotides outside the gene matches: 8. CDR1 and CDR2 from the germline V gene are MNHNS and SASEGT. The primer mix had 60 Vbeta and 13 Jbeta primers. The protocol was immunoSEQ multiplex PCR, while the TCRdb copy is restricted to in-frame clones and leaves out a portion. This sample's table reports approximately 200,000 clones. Sequencing used PBMCs. The receptor was derived from a boy aged 5-17 years in good health and CMV-seronegative. V usage is TRBV6-1 and J usage is TRBJ1-1, with 8 bases that match TRBD1. In DNA, the CDR3 is TGTGCCAGCAGTCTTGACAGGGGAGTCGCTGAAGCTTTCTTT. Its translation: CASSLDRGVAEAFF.